A selection of T cell receptor beta chains follows, all from one sample in a study of shared clonotypes between healthy human individuals. Profiled with immunoSEQ multiplex PCR; TCRdb holds only in-frame clones, not every one. The data hold millions of clones, with around nine tenths observed a single time. The source material was naive CD4+ T cells sorted from blood. The receptors were sampled from a man between 18 and 29 years old in good health. Both conserved end residues are part of each CDR3. A D gene is named only where the DNA matches it firmly. A row's size may be missing; if present it is once, few, many or a size class.

length	D	V	J	size	DNA	CDR3
12	-	TRBV6-1	TRBJ1-5	-	TGTGCCAGCAGTGACCGCAATCAGCCCCAGCATTTT	CASSDRNQPQHF
11	TRBD1	TRBV20-1	TRBJ2-5	few	TGCGGCGGACAGGGGCAAGAGACCCAGTACTTC	CGGQGQETQYF
15	-	TRBV7-2	TRBJ1-6	-	TGTGCCAGCAGCTTATCCGGGCGTAATAATTCACCCCTCCACTTT	CASSLSGRNNSPLHF
13	TRBD1	TRBV30	TRBJ2-7	-	TGTGCCTGCGAATACAGGGGTCGGGACGAGCAGTACTTC	CACEYRGRDEQYF
16	TRBD2	TRBV10-3	TRBJ2-7	-	TGTGCCATCAGTGAGTCCCCCCCAGGACTAGCTCGAGAGCAGTACTTC	CAISESPPGLAREQYF
13	-	TRBV19	TRBJ1-1	-	TGTGCCAGTAGTCCGAACCTTAACACTGAAGCTTTCTTT	CASSPNLNTEAFF
15	TRBD1	TRBV7-2	TRBJ2-7	-	TGTGCCAGCAGTTTAACGACAGGGGCAACCTACGAGCAGTACTTC	CASSLTTGATYEQYF
14	TRBD1	TRBV13	TRBJ2-7	-	TGTGCCAGCAGCACCCGGACAGGAAGCTACGAGCAGTACTTC	CASSTRTGSYEQYF
13	-	TRBV7-2	TRBJ2-1	-	TGTGCCAGCAGCTTTGGGCTCTACAATGAGCAGTTCTTC	CASSFGLYNEQFF
15	-	TRBV6-6	TRBJ2-1	-	TGTGCCAGCAGTTTCACGGGCCGAGGCTACAATGAGCAGTTCTTC	CASSFTGRGYNEQFF
15	-	TRBV5-8	TRBJ2-2	-	TGTGCCAGCAGCCCGCGACTCGGCGTCACCGGGGAGCTGTTTTTT	CASSPRLGVTGELFF
14	-	TRBV6-1	TRBJ2-7	once	TGTGCCAGCAGCCCCTCTAATCAGGGGTACGAGCAGTACTTC	CASSPSNQGYEQYF
17	-	TRBV10-3	TRBJ1-6	-	TGTGCCATCAGTGAGTCGAGCGGGCAGGGGAGAAATTCACCCCTCCACTTT	CAISESSGQGRNSPLHF
15	TRBD1	TRBV9	TRBJ2-7	-	TGTGCCAGCAGCGTAGTTGGGACAGGACTCGTCGAGCAGTACTTC	CASSVVGTGLVEQYF
15	-	TRBV7-9	TRBJ1-1	once	TGTGCCAGCAGCCTCGGGGAACCAATGAACACTGAAGCTTTCTTT	CASSLGEPMNTEAFF
13	-	TRBV6-6	TRBJ2-7	-	TGTGCCAGCAGTGGACCACTGTCTAACGAGCAGTACTTC	CASSGPLSNEQYF
13	-	TRBV9	TRBJ2-3	-	TGTGCCAGCAGCGTAAGACCGACAGATACGCAGTATTTT	CASSVRPTDTQYF
14	-	TRBV18	TRBJ2-3	-	TGTGCCAGCTCACCGGGACAAGGGACAGATACGCAGTATTTT	CASSPGQGTDTQYF
14	-	TRBV5-1	TRBJ1-1	-	TGCGCCAGCAGCGCTGATGAAGTGAACACTGAAGCTTTCTTT	CASSADEVNTEAFF
15	-	TRBV9	TRBJ1-5	-	TGTGCCAGCAGCGTAGACGGGGGGCTCTATCAGCCCCAGCATTTT	CASSVDGGLYQPQHF
14	-	TRBV10-3	TRBJ1-1	-	TGTGCCATCAGCGAGACACTAGAGAACACTGAAGCTTTCTTT	CAISETLENTEAFF
16	TRBD2	TRBV12-5	TRBJ2-1	-	TGTGCTAGTGGTCTCGTTGGTGGGCGGGAGGGCCGTGAGCAGTTCTTC	CASGLVGGREGREQFF